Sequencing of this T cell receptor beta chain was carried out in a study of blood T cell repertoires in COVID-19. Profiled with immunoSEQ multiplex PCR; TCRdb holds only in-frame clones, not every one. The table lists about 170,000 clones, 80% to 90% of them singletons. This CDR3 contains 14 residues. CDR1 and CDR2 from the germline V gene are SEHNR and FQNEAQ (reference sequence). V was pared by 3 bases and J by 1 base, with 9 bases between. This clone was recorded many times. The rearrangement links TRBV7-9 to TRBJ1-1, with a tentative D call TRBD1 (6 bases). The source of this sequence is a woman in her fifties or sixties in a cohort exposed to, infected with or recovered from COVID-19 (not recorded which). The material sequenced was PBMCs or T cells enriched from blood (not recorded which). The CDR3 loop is CASSFGQTNTEAFF. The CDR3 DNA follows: TGTGCCAGCAGCTTTGGACAGACGAACACTGAAGCTTTCTTT.